Listed below are T cell receptor beta chains from one sample, sequenced in a study of CD8 T cells in Susac syndrome. In TCRdb, the immunoSEQ multiplex PCR reads were re-called with MiXCR into one record per CDR3 protein. In the table there are under 85,000 distinct CDR3 sequences, roughly 94% of which are singletons. Sequenced sample: CD8+ T cells from PBMCs. The receptor source for this set is a human donor with multiple sclerosis. CDR3s include the opening cysteine and the closing phenylalanine or tryptophan. D genes are given only for firm matches. Clone size is shown for a subset of rows, as once, few, many or a class of expanded clone.

j_gene,abundance,d_gene,len,v_gene,CDR3nt,CDR3aa
TRBJ2-1,.,.,12,TRBV7-9,TGTGCCAGCAGCTTAGGGAACTATGAGCAGTTCTTC,CASSLGNYEQFF
TRBJ1-1,.,.,15,TRBV6-5,TGTGCCAGCAGTTATTTCGTCGGGGGGAACACTGAAGCTTTCTTT,CASSYFVGGNTEAFF
TRBJ2-7,.,.,15,TRBV4-1,TGCGCCAGCAGCCAAAACCCCGCAGGGATCCACGAGCAGTACTTC,CASSQNPAGIHEQYF
TRBJ1-5,.,.,15,TRBV6-5,TGTGCCAGCAGTACCGGGACAACTCCCTGGCAGCCCCAGCATTTT,CASSTGTTPWQPQHF
TRBJ1-5,once,TRBD1,14,TRBV7-9,TGTGCCAGCAGCCCGCTGACAGGGGCTGATCCCCAGCATTTT,CASSPLTGADPQHF
TRBJ1-5,.,TRBD1,17,TRBV7-8,TGTGCCAGCAGAAAAGACAGGGGAGGCGGTAGCAATCAGCCCCAGCATTTT,CASRKDRGGGSNQPQHF
TRBJ2-7,.,.,12,TRBV13,TGTGCCAGCAGCTTGTCCCCCTACGAGCAGTACTTC,CASSLSPYEQYF
TRBJ1-2,.,.,13,TRBV7-2,TGTGCCAGCCGTGAGGGTTCTAACTATGGCTACACCTTC,CASREGSNYGYTF
TRBJ2-2,.,.,13,TRBV7-2,TGTGCCAGCAGCTTAATGAGTGGCGGGGAGCTGTTTTTT,CASSLMSGGELFF
TRBJ2-7,.,.,13,TRBV20-1,TGCAGTGCTAGAGATACCAGTGATTACGAGCAGTACTTC,CSARDTSDYEQYF
TRBJ2-3,once,.,13,TRBV29-1,TGCAGCCTAGATGGGGGTCGGACAGATACGCAGTATTTT,CSLDGGRTDTQYF
TRBJ2-7,.,TRBD2,14,TRBV9,TGTGCCAGCAGCGAGGGGACTAGCGGTTACGAGCAGTACTTC,CASSEGTSGYEQYF
TRBJ2-4,.,.,12,TRBV5-6,TGTGCCAGCAGCTTGGCTACCAACATTCAGTACTTC,CASSLATNIQYF
TRBJ2-7,.,.,13,TRBV27,TGTGCCAGCAGGACCACGGGAGCGGTCGAGCAGTACTTC,CASRTTGAVEQYF
TRBJ2-3,.,.,11,TRBV28,TGTGCCAGCAGTTATCAGGATACGCAGTATTTT,CASSYQDTQYF
TRBJ2-7,.,.,13,TRBV7-9,TGTGCCAGCAGCTTAGAAGGAGTCTACGAGCAGTACTTC,CASSLEGVYEQYF
TRBJ2-7,.,TRBD1,14,TRBV29-1,TGCAGCGTTGAAGAGGACAGGGGGGGATACGAGCAGTACTTC,CSVEEDRGGYEQYF
TRBJ2-7,.,.,16,TRBV29-1,TGCAGCGTTGAAGCTTGGTCTGCGGGACGGATCTACGAGCAGTACTTC,CSVEAWSAGRIYEQYF
TRBJ2-1,once,.,13,TRBV5-6,TGTGCCAGCAGCTTGGTTACTAATGGCGAGCAGTTCTTC,CASSLVTNGEQFF
TRBJ2-3,.,.,17,TRBV7-9,TGTGCCAGCAGCTTAGTAGTCGGACCCACGAACACAGATACGCAGTATTTT,CASSLVVGPTNTDTQYF
TRBJ2-2,.,TRBD1,15,TRBV4-1,TGCGCCAGCAGCCAAGAGTACAGGGGCACCGGGGAGCTGTTTTTT,CASSQEYRGTGELFF
TRBJ2-7,.,TRBD1,13,TRBV2,TGTGCCAGCAGAGACAGGGTCCACTACGAGCAGTACTTC,CASRDRVHYEQYF
TRBJ2-1,once,.,16,TRBV5-4,TGTGCCAGCAGCTTGGGGAGTGAGGTCTCCTACAATGAGCAGTTCTTC,CASSLGSEVSYNEQFF
TRBJ2-5,.,.,16,TRBV7-9,TGTGCCAGCAGCTCCCGGGACAGCTATGCGGGGGAGACCCAGTACTTC,CASSSRDSYAGETQYF
TRBJ2-1,.,TRBD1,16,TRBV13,TGTGCCAGCAGCTCCCAGGACAGGGTGTCCTACAATGAGCAGTTCTTC,CASSSQDRVSYNEQFF
TRBJ2-2,.,TRBD1,15,TRBV5-4,TGTGCCAGCAGCTTGGGGCAGGGGGACACCGGGGAGCTGTTTTTT,CASSLGQGDTGELFF
TRBJ2-7,.,.,12,TRBV28,TGTGCCAGCAGGGACGGATCCTACGAGCAGTACTTC,CASRDGSYEQYF
TRBJ1-2,.,.,14,TRBV5-6,TGTGCCAGCAGCTTGATAGGCAGGATCTATGGCTACACCTTC,CASSLIGRIYGYTF
TRBJ2-7,.,.,13,TRBV7-9,TGTGCCAGCAGCCCGGAGAGATTCTACGAGCAGTACTTC,CASSPERFYEQYF
TRBJ2-3,.,TRBD2,15,TRBV28,TGTGCCAGCATTCGGGTCGGGGGGGCCGGAGATACGCAGTATTTT,CASIRVGGAGDTQYF
TRBJ1-2,once,TRBD1,13,TRBV4-3,TGCGCCAGCAGCCAAGGGACAGGAGATGGCTACACCTTC,CASSQGTGDGYTF
TRBJ2-1,.,.,12,TRBV15,TGTGCCACCAGCAGAGATGACGGAGAGCAGTTCTTC,CATSRDDGEQFF
TRBJ2-4,.,.,15,TRBV25-1,TGTGCCAGCAGTGAGTGGGCGAGGGGGAGGGACATTCAGTACTTC,CASSEWARGRDIQYF
TRBJ2-7,.,.,12,TRBV7-9,TGTGCCAGCAGCTACCGTTCATACGAGCAGTACTTC,CASSYRSYEQYF
TRBJ2-7,.,.,13,TRBV7-8,TGTGCCAGCAGCCCTCGTTCCTCCTACGAGCAGTACTTC,CASSPRSSYEQYF
TRBJ2-1,.,.,13,TRBV9,TGTGCCAGCAGCATGGCCCTTTACAATGAGCAGTTCTTC,CASSMALYNEQFF
TRBJ2-1,once,.,12,TRBV27,TGTGCCAGCAGTGTATCGCGGAATGAGCAGTTCTTC,CASSVSRNEQFF
TRBJ2-1,.,TRBD2,13,TRBV19,TGTGCCATCGGGACTACCTTCTACAATGAGCAGTTCTTC,CAIGTTFYNEQFF
TRBJ2-1,.,TRBD1,14,TRBV27,TGTGCCAGCAGGGTAGGGACAGGGGAGTCTGAGCAGTTCTTC,CASRVGTGESEQFF
TRBJ2-5,once,.,15,TRBV3-1,TGTGCCAGCAGCCAAGAGCAGAGGGACCAAGAGACCCAGTACTTC,CASSQEQRDQETQYF
TRBJ1-1,few,.,13,TRBV7-7,TGTGCCAGCAGCCCCGGACAGAACACTGAAGCTTTCTTT,CASSPGQNTEAFF
TRBJ2-3,.,TRBD2,16,TRBV30,TGTGCCTGGAGTTACGGGACTAGCGGGCCATCAGATACGCAGTATTTT,CAWSYGTSGPSDTQYF
TRBJ1-2,.,.,14,TRBV30,TGTGCCTGCGCGTGGGGGGAACAAGACTATGGCTACACCTTC,CACAWGEQDYGYTF
TRBJ2-7,.,.,13,TRBV9,TGTGCCAGCAGCCCGGACACCACCTACGAGCAGTACTTC,CASSPDTTYEQYF
TRBJ1-5,.,TRBD1,18,TRBV4-3,TGCGCCAGCAGCCAAGATCTCGGGGTTACAGGGGGCGATCAGCCCCAGCATTTT,CASSQDLGVTGGDQPQHF